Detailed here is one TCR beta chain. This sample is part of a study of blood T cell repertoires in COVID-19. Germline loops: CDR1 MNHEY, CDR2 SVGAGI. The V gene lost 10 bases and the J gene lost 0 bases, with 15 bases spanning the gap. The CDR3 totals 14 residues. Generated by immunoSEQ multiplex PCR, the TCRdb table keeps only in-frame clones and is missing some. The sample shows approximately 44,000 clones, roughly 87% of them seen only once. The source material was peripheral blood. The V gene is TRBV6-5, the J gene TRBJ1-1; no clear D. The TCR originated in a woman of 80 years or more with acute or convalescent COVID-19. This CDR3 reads CATRPSDVNTEAFF. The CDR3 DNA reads TGTGCCACTAGGCCTTCAGACGTGAACACTGAAGCTTTCTTT.